The 13 T cell receptor beta chains in this list originate from one sample, sequenced in a study of cytomegalovirus exposure and HLA in healthy donors. The PCR made use of 60 Vbeta and 13 Jbeta primers. The assay was immunoSEQ multiplex PCR, and TCRdb's table has in-frame clones only and misses some. The sample comprises around 140,000 clones, roughly 73% of which are singletons, and about 1% rests with the top ten. The sample taken for sequencing was PBMCs. The receptors stem from a male donor in good health and CMV-seronegative.

This clone showed up just once. This chain links TRBV30 with TRBJ2-5; 14 bases match TRBD2. Unmatched junction bases numbered 11, after V lost 1 base and J lost 13 bases. The CDR3 runs to 15 residues. CDR1 and CDR2 (germline): GTSNPN, SVGIG (reference sequence). CDR3 region: CAWSARTSGGPPPYF. The CDR3 bases are TGTGCCTGGAGTGCTCGGACTAGCGGGGGGCCCCCCCCGTACTTC.

The chain links TRBV7-3 to TRBJ2-1; D possibly corresponds to TRBD1 (7 bases). Germline CDR1 is SGHTA and CDR2 is FQGTGA. There are 15 residues in the CDR3. V was clipped by 2 bases and J by 6 bases, with 14 bases between them. The chain's CDR3 is CASSLHSGGSNEQFF. CDR3 in DNA: TGTGCCAGCAGCTTACATTCAGGGGGGTCCAATGAGCAGTTCTTC.

The gene calls are TRBV14 and TRBJ2-3; TRBD2 aligns across 14 bases. CDR1 and CDR2 from the germline V gene are SGHDN and FVKESK. This CDR3 comprises 17 residues. V dropped 4 bases and J dropped 6; count of bases not matched to a gene: 9. The CDR3: CASSRGLAGGRRDTQYF. The DNA of the CDR3 is TGTGCCAGCAGCCGAGGACTAGCGGGGGGTCGGAGGGATACGCAGTATTTT.

This rearrangement joins TRBV5-1 to TRBJ2-1, with 11 bases matching TRBD2. Germline CDR1 and CDR2: SGHRS and YFSETQ. The CDR3 has 18 residues. V was clipped by 0 bases and J by 4 bases; unmatched bases: 9. The CDR3 DNA reads as TGCGCCAGCAGCTTGGAAATGTTTGGGACTAGCGGATACAATGAGCAGTTCTTC. As protein: CASSLEMFGTSGYNEQFF.

The chain links TRBV11-2 to TRBJ2-2; TRBD1 matches 9 bases. J lost 7 bases, V lost 4 bases, and 13 bases had no gene match. CDR1 and CDR2 (germline): SGHAT, FQNNGV. This CDR3 region has 17 residues. CDR3: CASSYPGQGIPGGELFF. Written as DNA, the CDR3 is TGTGCCAGCAGCTACCCGGGACAGGGAATTCCGGGCGGGGAGCTGTTTTTT.

The chain has TRBV5-6 and TRBJ1-1, with D maybe TRBD1 (5 bases). V lost 4 bases to trimming and J lost 1 base, with 11 bases between them. The CDR3 is made up of 14 amino acids. Germline values: CDR1 SGHDT, CDR2 YYEEEE. The CDR3 is CASSPFDRNTEAFF. Written as DNA, the CDR3 is TGTGCCAGCAGCCCGTTTGACAGGAACACTGAAGCTTTCTTT.

This clone appeared a few times. The chain links TRBV5-1 to TRBJ2-7, with 7 bases fitting TRBD1. Germline V lookup: CDR1 SGHRS, CDR2 YFSETQ. This CDR3 is built from 12 residues. V trimming: 4 bases; J trimming: 6 bases; junction bases outside the gene matches: 4. CDR3 DNA: TGCGCCAGCAGCACCGACAGGGCCGAGCAGTACTTC. Its protein is CASSTDRAEQYF.

This chain connects TRBV9 to TRBJ2-3; TRBD1 aligns across 10 bases. CDR1 and CDR2 (germline): SGDLS, YYNGEE. J lost 1 base, V lost 2 bases, and 7 bases had no gene match. The length of the CDR3 is 17 residues. CDR3 coding DNA: TGTGCCAGCAGCGTCGAGCAGGGGACAGGGGGCACAGATACGCAGTATTTT. This encodes CASSVEQGTGGTDTQYF. The whole variable domain, remainder taken from reference TRBV9 and TRBJ2-3, is DSGVTQTPKHLITATGQRVTLRCSPRSGDLSVYWYQQSLDQGLQFLIQYYNGEERAKGNILERFSAQQFPDLHSELNLSSLELGDSALYFCASSVEQGTGGTDTQYFGPGTRLTVL.

The J gene is TRBJ2-1, the V gene TRBV9; D call uncertain. Germline CDR1 and CDR2: SGDLS and YYNGEE. Trimming stripped 4 bases from V and 0 bases from J, with 8 bases between. The CDR3 extends over 14 amino acids. The CDR3 loop reads CASSPLASYNEQFF. The CDR3 DNA sequence: TGTGCCAGCAGCCCCCTGGCCTCCTACAATGAGCAGTTCTTC.

This chain connects TRBV4-3 to TRBJ2-1, with 7 bases aligning to TRBD2. J gave up 4 bases and V 0 bases, and 6 bases lay outside the gene matches. The CDR3 has 16 residues. Germline V gene lookup returns CDR1 LGHNA and CDR2 YSLEER. The CDR3 spells CASSQDPPGGYNEQFF. The CDR3 DNA follows: TGCGCCAGCAGCCAAGATCCCCCGGGGGGTTACAATGAGCAGTTCTTC.

The genes are TRBV6-5 and TRBJ1-1; the D gene is possibly TRBD1 (6 bases). Germline CDR1 MNHEY, CDR2 SVGAGI. Trimming removed 4 bases at V and 1 base at J, with 10 bases between. There are 14 residues in the CDR3. The DNA for the CDR3 is TGTGCCAGCAGTTCCCAAGGGGGGAACACTGAAGCTTTCTTT. Translated: CASSSQGGNTEAFF.

The count of this clone is one. The CDR3 DNA is TGTGCCAGCAGCCCCATAGGGGCGGCCGGCAGCACAGATACGCAGTATTTT. It translates to CASSPIGAAGSTDTQYF. The chain uses TRBV5-6 and TRBJ2-3, with D possibly matching TRBD1 (5 bases). Germline loops: CDR1 SGHDT, CDR2 YYEEEE. The CDR3 is made up of 17 amino acids. The V gene lost 4 bases and the J gene lost 0 bases, with 18 bases spanning the gap.

The J gene is TRBJ2-1, the V gene TRBV29-1; 15 bases align to TRBD2. The CDR3 has 14 amino acids. Trimming at V came to 7 bases and at J to 6 bases, leaving 4 bases not matched to a gene. Germline CDR1 is SQVTM and CDR2 is ANQGSEA. The CDR3 region is CSAGTSGGINEQFF. Here the CDR3 DNA reads TGCAGCGCCGGGACTAGCGGGGGGATCAATGAGCAGTTCTTC.